The clone carrying this T cell receptor beta chain was found many times. From RNA transcripts, TCR beta CDR3 regions were amplified. The study used the HTBI primer set for a first-round RT-PCR of the TCR CDR3. TCRdb reprocessed the multiplex PCR reads via MiXCR and lists one record per CDR3 protein. The table lists about 840,000 distinct CDR3 sequences, over 35% of them singletons, with 8.9% in the top ten. This sample was taken from a study of T cells in Graves' hyperthyroidism and ophthalmopathy. The PBMCs were sourced from fresh peripheral blood (approximately 10 ml). The ends were cut back, 6 bases at V and 2 bases at J, with 13 bases in the middle. The CDR3 length is 13 residues. CDR1 is DFQATT, CDR2 SNEGSKA, per germline (reference sequence).

This receptor was identified in a man younger than 35 with Graves' hyperthyroidism. The sample was blood. The rearrangement uses TRBV20-1 and TRBJ1-1; a possible D gene is TRBD1 (6 bases). In nucleotides, the CDR3 is TGCAGTGCAACCGACAGGACAAACACTGAAGCTTTCTTT. It yields the protein CSATDRTNTEAFF.